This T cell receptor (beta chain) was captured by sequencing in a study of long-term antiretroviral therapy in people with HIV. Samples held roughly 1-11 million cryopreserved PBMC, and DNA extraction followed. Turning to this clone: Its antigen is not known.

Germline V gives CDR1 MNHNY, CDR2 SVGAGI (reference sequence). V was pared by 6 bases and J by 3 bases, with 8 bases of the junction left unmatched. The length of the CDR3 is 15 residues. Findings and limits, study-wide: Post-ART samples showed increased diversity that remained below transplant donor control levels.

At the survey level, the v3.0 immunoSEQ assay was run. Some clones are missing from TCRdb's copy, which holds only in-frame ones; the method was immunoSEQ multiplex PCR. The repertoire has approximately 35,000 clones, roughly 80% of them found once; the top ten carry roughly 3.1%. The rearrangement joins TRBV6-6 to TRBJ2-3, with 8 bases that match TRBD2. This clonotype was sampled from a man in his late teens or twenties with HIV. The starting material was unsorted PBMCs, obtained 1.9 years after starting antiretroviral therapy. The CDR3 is CASRLSGASTDTQYF. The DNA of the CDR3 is TGTGCCAGCAGGCTTAGCGGGGCCTCAACAGATACGCAGTATTTT.